This T cell receptor beta chain came from a study of read filtering for tumor transcriptome and immune sequencing. Across the whole study: Among patients, around 18 were male and more than 12 female, aged about 40 to 90 (mean roughly 63). Study findings and constraints: Dropping single-read clonotypes raised IR-seq and RNA-seq shared-clonotype correlation. Single-read clonotypes: roughly 81% of IR-seq clonotypes (around 4% of reads), more than 70% of RNA-seq clonotypes (approximately 43% of reads).

Bone marrow was sampled from every patient at the time of active disease. This library used approximately 390 ng RNA and molecular barcoded adaptors spanning alpha/delta and beta/gamma chains. TCRdb recomputed calls from the reads with MiXCR, one row per CDR3 protein. The sample includes 62,000 or so distinct CDR3 sequences, about 14% seen only once; the top ten take around 43%. This clonotype was recorded many times. Its specificity is unknown. Germline-derived CDR1 and CDR2 are SEHNR and FQNEAQ (reference sequence). This CDR3 region has 12 residues. V was clipped by 2 bases and J by 7 bases, with 9 bases between them.

The TCR originated in a donor at least 40 years old with multiple myeloma. The sample consisted of a population of CD138-negative cells sorted from bone marrow. This chain joins TRBV7-9 and TRBJ2-7, with D perhaps matching TRBD2 (5 bases). In DNA, the CDR3 is TGTGCCAGCAGCTTACTGCGAGGGGAGCAGTACTTC. Its protein is CASSLLRGEQYF.